The 21 T cell receptor beta chains below all came from one sample that was sequenced in a study of cytomegalovirus exposure and HLA in healthy donors. Vbeta (60) and Jbeta (13) primers were used in the PCR. Here immunoSEQ multiplex PCR was the method, and the copy in TCRdb shows in-frame clones only, minus some. The sample records more than 85,000 clones, 12% to 15% being singletons. Sequenced input: PBMCs. Source of these receptors: a female donor in good health and CMV-seronegative.

In this sample, this clone turned up a few times. This rearrangement joins TRBV29-1 to TRBJ2-7; TRBD1 aligns across 10 bases. CDR1 SQVTM and CDR2 ANQGSEA come from the germline V gene. V lost 6 bases to trimming and J lost 6 bases; unmatched junction nucleotides: 8. The CDR3 sequence is 13 residues long. CDR3 bases: TGCAGCGTGCGGGACAGGGGATTCGGCGAGCAGTACTTC. This gives the protein CSVRDRGFGEQYF.

In this sample, this clone turned up a few times. V and J are TRBV30 and TRBJ1-2, with a tentative D call TRBD1 (5 bases). With 5 bases removed from V and 0 bases from J, the gap between germline ends came to 10 bases. The CDR3 is 13 amino acids. Germline CDR1 and CDR2: GTSNPN and SVGIG (reference sequence). For the CDR3, the DNA is TGTGCCTGGGGGGGGATAGCTAACTATGGCTACACCTTC. Translation: CAWGGIANYGYTF.

The chain is built from TRBV10-1 and TRBJ1-1; D unresolved. Per germline, CDR1 WNHNN and CDR2 SYGVQD (reference sequence). V was pared by 5 bases and J by 1 base, with 8 bases between. The CDR3 has 13 amino acids. The CDR3 is CASSLERNTEAFF. CDR3 coding DNA: TGCGCCAGCAGTCTAGAAAGGAACACTGAAGCTTTCTTT.

This chain joins TRBV7-9 and TRBJ1-1; D might be TRBD1 (6 bases). Trimming removed 6 bases at V and 4 bases at J, with 15 bases between. The CDR3 loop spans 14 amino acids. Germline CDR1 reads SEHNR; CDR2 reads FQNEAQ (reference sequence). The DNA of the CDR3 is TGTGCCAGCAGGAACAGGGTCGGTGGCACTGAAGCTTTCTTT. It codes for CASRNRVGGTEAFF.

This clone was found a few times. The chain links TRBV9 to TRBJ1-1; the D gene is possibly TRBD1 (5 bases). The CDR3 sequence is 16 residues long. Germline CDR1 and CDR2: SGDLS and YYNGEE. V was trimmed by 4 bases and J by 0 bases, leaving 16 bases between them. The CDR3 loop is CASSPRGGEVNTEAFF. CDR3 DNA sequence: TGTGCCAGCAGCCCCCGGGGGGGAGAGGTGAACACTGAAGCTTTCTTT.

This clone has only a few counts. The chain joins TRBV2 to TRBJ2-1; 8 nucleotides match TRBD2. The germline V gene has CDR1 SNHLY and CDR2 FYNNEI. J lost 8 bases, V lost 4 bases, and 10 bases had no gene match. The CDR3 loop spans 15 amino acids. CDR3 sequence (DNA): TGTGCCAGCAGTGGGGGTAGCGGGGTCGGGGATGAGCAGTTCTTC. Translation gives CASSGGSGVGDEQFF.

This clone was found a few times. The chain combines TRBV25-1 with TRBJ2-5, with TRBD1 matching over 10 bases. CDR1 and CDR2 from the germline V gene are MGHDK and SYGVNS. J gave up 4 bases and V 5 bases, and 10 bases lay outside the gene matches. This CDR3 spans 16 amino acids. CDR3 residues: CASSKRQGASVETQYF. The CDR3 coding sequence is TGTGCCAGCAGTAAGCGACAGGGGGCGTCTGTAGAGACCCAGTACTTC.

The chain is built from TRBV11-3 and TRBJ1-2, with 9 bases that match TRBD1. The CDR3 extends over 16 amino acids. Unmatched junction bases numbered 10, after V lost 5 bases and J lost 3 bases. Germline V gene lookup returns CDR1 SGHNT and CDR2 YENEEA. The CDR3 DNA reads as TGTGCCAGCAGCAATTCACCGGGGGACAGGGACTATGGCTACACCTTC. Translated: CASSNSPGDRDYGYTF.

This clone has more than one count but fewer than ten. The chain recombines TRBV28 with TRBJ2-7, with 14 bases identical to TRBD2. The CDR3 is made up of 16 amino acids. The germline V gene has CDR1 MDHEN and CDR2 SYDVKM. J was trimmed by 3 bases and V by 8 bases; bases with no gene match: 9. The chain's CDR3 is CASDSGTSGGIYEQYF. CDR3 in DNA: TGTGCCAGCGACTCCGGGACTAGCGGGGGAATCTACGAGCAGTACTTC.

The chain joins TRBV2 to TRBJ1-1; 7 bases agree with TRBD1. This CDR3 comprises 14 residues. The germline CDR1 and CDR2 sequences are SNHLY and FYNNEI. Trimming at V came to 7 bases and at J to 6 bases, leaving 11 bases not matched to a gene. Here the CDR3 DNA reads TGTGCCAGCACAGAAGGAGGGGGCAGCGCTGAAGCTTTCTTT. Encoded protein: CASTEGGGSAEAFF.

For the CDR3, the DNA is TGTGCCAGTACCTCGAGGGGACTTAACACCGGGGAGCTGTTTTTT. The encoded protein is CASTSRGLNTGELFF. The chain is built from TRBV19 and TRBJ2-2, with D tentatively TRBD2 (6 bases). The CDR3 spans 15 residues. Germline CDR1 is LNHDA and CDR2 is SQIVND (reference sequence). The V gene lost 7 bases and the J gene lost 2 bases, with 14 bases spanning the gap. Variable domain in full (rest from reference TRBV19 and TRBJ2-2): DGGITQSPKYLFRKEGQNVTLSCEQNLNHDAMYWYRQDPGQGLRLIYYSQIVNDFQKGDIAEGYSVSREKKESFPLTVTSAQKNPTAFYLCASTSRGLNTGELFFGEGSRLTVL.

CDR3: CSVEDGNYGYTF. The CDR3 DNA sequence: TGCAGCGTTGAAGACGGGAACTATGGCTACACCTTC. This chain links TRBV29-1 with TRBJ1-2; no definite D call. The CDR3 extends over 12 amino acids. The germline CDR1 and CDR2 sequences are SQVTM and ANQGSEA. Trimming removed 0 bases at V and 2 bases at J, with 4 bases between.

The table lists this clone with a few counts. The V gene is TRBV25-1, the J gene TRBJ2-7, with a tentative D call TRBD2 (5 bases). Germline lookup yields CDR1 MGHDK and CDR2 SYGVNS. The CDR3 runs 13 residues. V lost 3 bases and J lost 5, with 11 bases in between. This chain's CDR3 is CASSDLGVDEQYF. As DNA, the CDR3 is TGTGCCAGCAGTGACCTGGGAGTGGACGAGCAGTACTTC.

This clone showed up just a few times. This rearrangement joins TRBV10-2 to TRBJ2-6; TRBD2 might be the D (5 bases). Germline V gives CDR1 WSHSY, CDR2 SAAADI. The CDR3 totals 14 residues. Trimming removed 2 bases at V and 5 bases at J, with 7 bases between. CDR3: CASSETGRANVLTF. Written as DNA, the CDR3 is TGCGCCAGCAGTGAGACCGGGAGGGCCAACGTCCTGACTTTC.

This clone came up a few times. V and J are TRBV15 and TRBJ2-1; D possibly corresponds to TRBD1 (5 bases). Germline lookup yields CDR1 LNHNV and CDR2 YYDKDF (reference sequence). CDR3 length: 15 amino acids. V gave up 1 base and J gave up 2 bases, with 9 bases separating them. CDR3 in DNA: TGTGCCACCAGCAGAGGTCGCAGGGCCTACAATGAGCAGTTCTTC. The encoded protein is CATSRGRRAYNEQFF.

The chain joins TRBV15 to TRBJ2-3; 10 bases map to TRBD1. This CDR3 has 16 residues. Per the germline V gene, CDR1 is LNHNV and CDR2 is YYDKDF (reference sequence). J gave up 3 bases and V 4 bases, and 7 bases lay outside the gene matches. Here the CDR3 reads CATSTTGTGVTDTQYF. In nucleotides, the CDR3 is TGTGCCACCAGCACTACCGGGACAGGGGTGACAGATACGCAGTATTTT.

The V call is TRBV13, the J call TRBJ2-7; possibly TRBD2 for D (6 bases). CDR3 length: 17 residues. Germline lookup yields CDR1 PRHDT and CDR2 FYEKMQ (reference sequence). Trimming shortened V by 2 bases and J by 5 bases, and 22 bases separated the two germline ends. The CDR3 DNA reads TGTGCCAGCAGCTTATTCGCGGGACCGGGACCTTCCAACGAGCAGTACTTC. Its protein product is CASSLFAGPGPSNEQYF.

V usage is TRBV19 and J usage is TRBJ1-4; D unclear. The CDR3 totals 15 residues. V dropped 3 bases and J dropped 0 bases, with 8 bases sitting between them. Germline V gene sequence: CDR1 LNHDA, CDR2 SQIVND (reference sequence). The CDR3, as DNA: TGTGCCAGTAGTATTCCCGGGACAACTAATGAAAAACTGTTTTTT. Its protein product is CASSIPGTTNEKLFF. Combining the CDR3 with reference TRBV19 and TRBJ1-4 gives the whole variable domain DGGITQSPKYLFRKEGQNVTLSCEQNLNHDAMYWYRQDPGQGLRLIYYSQIVNDFQKGDIAEGYSVSREKKESFPLTVTSAQKNPTAFYLCASSIPGTTNEKLFFGSGTQLSVL.

This clone was observed a handful of times. V and J are TRBV27 and TRBJ1-1; D is ambiguous. The CDR3 runs to 16 residues. The germline gives CDR1 MNHEY, CDR2 SMNVEV (reference sequence). V was cut by 0 bases and J by 3 bases, with 14 bases left in between. The DNA of the CDR3 is TGTGCCAGCAGTTTATCAGCGGGGTGGATGGACACTGAAGCTTTCTTT. It encodes CASSLSAGWMDTEAFF.

V and J are TRBV27 and TRBJ2-7; 7 bases agree with TRBD1. CDR3 length equals 15 residues. The trim removed 2 bases at V and 3 bases at J, leaving 7 bases unmatched. Germline-derived CDR1 and CDR2 are MNHEY and SMNVEV (reference sequence). The CDR3 nucleotides read TGTGCCAGCAGTTTAAAGGGGGCGGCGGTCTACGAGCAGTACTTC. Protein product: CASSLKGAAVYEQYF.

The table lists this clone with a count of one. The J gene is TRBJ1-3, the V gene TRBV4-3, with unresolved D. Looked up from germline, CDR1 is LGHNA and CDR2 is YSLEER. The CDR3 totals 15 residues. V lost 0 bases and J 4 bases, leaving 10 bases between the germline ends. CDR3: CASSQDSGYGNTIYF. The CDR3 coding sequence is TGCGCCAGCAGCCAAGATTCGGGGTACGGAAACACCATATATTTT.